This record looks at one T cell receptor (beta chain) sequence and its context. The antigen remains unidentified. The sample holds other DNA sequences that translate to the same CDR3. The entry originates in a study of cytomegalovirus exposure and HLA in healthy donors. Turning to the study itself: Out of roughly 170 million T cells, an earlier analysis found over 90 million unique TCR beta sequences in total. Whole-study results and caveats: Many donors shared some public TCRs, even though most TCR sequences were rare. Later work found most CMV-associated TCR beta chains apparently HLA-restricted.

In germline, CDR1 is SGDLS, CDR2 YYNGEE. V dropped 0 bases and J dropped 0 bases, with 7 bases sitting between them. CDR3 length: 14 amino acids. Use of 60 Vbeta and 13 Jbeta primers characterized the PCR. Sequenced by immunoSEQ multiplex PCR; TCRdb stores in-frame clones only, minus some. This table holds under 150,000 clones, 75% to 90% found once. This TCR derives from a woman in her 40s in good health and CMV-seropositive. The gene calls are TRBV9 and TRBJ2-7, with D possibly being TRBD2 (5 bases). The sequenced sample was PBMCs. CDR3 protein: CASSVAAGSYEQYF. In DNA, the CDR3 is TGTGCCAGCAGCGTAGCGGCGGGCTCCTACGAGCAGTACTTC.